This T cell receptor beta chain was retrieved from a study of T cells in Graves' hyperthyroidism and ophthalmopathy (dated by TCRdb to the late 2010s). About the full investigation: Peripheral blood samples were taken at the time of initial diagnosis, prior to any treatment. TCR V-J signatures able to tell the groups apart were searched for in a discovery cohort of some 100 patients, of whom under 45 had Graves' ophthalmopathy and 57 had stable Graves' hyperthyroidism. Prospective prediction of ophthalmopathy was tested in an independent validation cohort of 18 to 20 hyperthyroidism patients and 15 to 17 patients who later progressed to ophthalmopathy. The roughly 90 discovery patients were divided at random into training and test sets in a 7:3 ratio. In addition, the study compared T-cell repertoires in thyroid tissue and in blood from six Graves' hyperthyroidism patients. After blood sampling, hyperthyroidism patients were treated with methimazole at a starting dose of 30 mg daily, and ophthalmopathy patients were treated with high-dose intravenous methylprednisolone. TCR Vbeta CDR3 sequencing of 130 to 150 peripheral blood samples (roughly 41 ophthalmopathy, about 74 hyperthyroidism and roughly 17 progressor patients) is reported in the paper.

Spanning cysteine to phenylalanine, the CDR3 consists of 19 amino acids. Only the CDR3 portion is preserved as DNA: 57 bases, with reading frame beginning at the first base. CDR1 and CDR2 (SEHNR, FQNEAQ) derive from the germline V gene (reference sequence). V lost 5 bases and J lost 0 bases, and the count of bases not matched to a germline gene is 10. The TCR beta CDR3 regions were amplified from the RNA transcripts. The first round of RT-PCR for the TCR CDR3 was performed with the HTBI primer set and the Qiagen OneStep RT-PCR kit. The libraries were constructed in a second round of multiplex PCR and then size-selected and purified. Libraries were sequenced paired-end with 100 bp reads on an Illumina HiSeq2000. Per the source publication's procedure: Raw data were processed with SOAPnuke, discarding reads with adapters, uncalled bases, mean Phred below 15, or no exact constant-primer or identifier match. High-quality paired reads were merged using COPE v1.2.5, and each unique nucleotide sequence was defined as a clonotype. MiTCR v1.1 was used to align clonotypes to the IMGT TRBV, TRBD and TRBJ reference segments. Analysis was restricted to V-J combinations with a frequency above 0.0001, which covered 99% to 99.2% of repertoires. The TCS score was defined as the ratio of F50 (clonal expansion) to E x V (chaos), calculated using BLOSUM62-based TCRdist between CDR3 peptides within each V-J. Welch's t-statistics and random forest reduced 500 to 550 V-J features to under 15, which were used in a naive Bayes classifier (R e1071). TCRdb reprocessing: public reads trimmed at Q25 with fastp, clones called with MiXCR, in-frame beta chains kept. Identical CDR3 protein sequences are pooled into one entry, listed with their most common genes and DNA. TCRdb, not the original authors, processed these V and J calls. This sample comprises 500,000 to 650,000 distinct CDR3 sequences, 14% of them detected only once. Approximately 13% of the sample lies in the top ten.

On the study overall, not on this receptor specifically: Most expanded thyroid clonotypes (frequency above 0.001) were also detected in blood, suggesting blood repertoires may reflect thyroid immune responses. In validation, the model predicted progression to ophthalmopathy a median of about 6.8 months before onset, with approximately 68% sensitivity and about 72% specificity. Ophthalmopathy was separated from stable hyperthyroidism by a 13 V-J signature model, with approximately 89% sensitivity and roughly 81% specificity obtained in cross-validation and 80%/75% obtained in testing. No statistical method was used to fix the sample size in advance, and group allocation was not hidden from the investigators.

A patient counted as having stable Graves' hyperthyroidism if no progression to ophthalmopathy occurred over 18 months of follow-up. Hyperthyroidism patients were newly diagnosed, with disease duration under 2 months, and aged 18 to 65 years. Patients with uncontrolled infections, other autoimmune diseases, pregnancy or lactation were excluded. Diagnoses were established on the basis of clinical symptoms, serum thyroxine and TRAb, thyroid ultrasound, and orbital computed tomography. PBMCs were separated from under 11 ml of fresh peripheral blood using Ficoll-Paque density gradient centrifugation. Total RNA was extracted using Trizol reagent, and RNA quality was assessed on an Agilent 2100 Bioanalyzer. This clonotype has a handful of counts. No antigen is known for it. There are no base qualities to consult, and no much larger clone falls within one base.

Sequenced input: blood. The sequence was obtained from a middle-aged woman with Graves' hyperthyroidism. Recombination linked TRBV7-9 to TRBJ2-1, and 13 junction bases match TRBD2. The DNA sequence is as follows: TGTGCCAGCAGCCCTGAATATGGACTAGCGGGGGCCTCCTACAATGAGCAGTTCTTC. This sequence encodes CASSPEYGLAGASYNEQFF.